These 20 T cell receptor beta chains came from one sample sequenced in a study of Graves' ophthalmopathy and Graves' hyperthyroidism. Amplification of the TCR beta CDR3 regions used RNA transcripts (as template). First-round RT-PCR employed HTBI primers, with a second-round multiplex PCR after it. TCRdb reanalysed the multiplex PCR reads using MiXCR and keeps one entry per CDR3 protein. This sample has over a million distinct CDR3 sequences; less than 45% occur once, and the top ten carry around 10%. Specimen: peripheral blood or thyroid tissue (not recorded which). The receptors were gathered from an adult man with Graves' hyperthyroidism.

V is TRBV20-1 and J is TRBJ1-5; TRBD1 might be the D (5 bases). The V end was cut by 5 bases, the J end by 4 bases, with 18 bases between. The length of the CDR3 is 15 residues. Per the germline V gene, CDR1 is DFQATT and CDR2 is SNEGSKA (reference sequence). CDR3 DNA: TGCAGTGCTCGGGGACTGGCGGCGGGAAATCAGCCCCAGCATTTT. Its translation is CSARGLAAGNQPQHF.

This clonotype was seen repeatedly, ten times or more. Here the CDR3 DNA reads TGTGCCAGCAGCTTAGCTGTCGGACGAAGGCAAGAGACCCAGTACTTC. Translated, it gives CASSLAVGRRQETQYF. V usage is TRBV7-9 and J usage is TRBJ2-5; the D is unclear. Trimming cost V 0 bases and J 2 bases, with 13 bases left between them. The length of the CDR3 is 16 residues. Germline V gene lookup returns CDR1 SEHNR and CDR2 FQNEAQ (reference sequence). Full variable domain (outside the CDR3, taken from reference TRBV7-9 and TRBJ2-5): DTGVSQNPRHKITKRGQNVTFRCDPISEHNRLYWYRQTLGQGPEFLTYFQNEAQLEKSRLLSDRFSAERPKGSFSTLEIQRTEQGDSAMYLCASSLAVGRRQETQYFGPGTRLLVL.

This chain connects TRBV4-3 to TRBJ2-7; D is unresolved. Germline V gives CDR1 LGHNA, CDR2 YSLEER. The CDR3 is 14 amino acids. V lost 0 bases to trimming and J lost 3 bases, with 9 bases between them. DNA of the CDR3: TGCGCCAGCAGCCAAGATATGTGGGGCTACGAGCAGTACTTC. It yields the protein CASSQDMWGYEQYF.

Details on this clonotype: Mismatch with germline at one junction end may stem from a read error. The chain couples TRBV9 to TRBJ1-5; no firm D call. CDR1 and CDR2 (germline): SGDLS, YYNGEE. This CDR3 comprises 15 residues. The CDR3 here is CASSQGRGDLQPHHF. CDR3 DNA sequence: TGTGCCAGCAGCCAAGGTCGTGGGGATCTACAGCCCCATCATTTT.

CDR3 residues: CASSPGDLYEQYF. CDR3 nucleotides: TGCGCCAGCAGCCCCGGAGACCTCTACGAGCAGTACTTC. The chain combines TRBV5-1 with TRBJ2-7, with D unclear. Germline CDR1 SGHRS, CDR2 YFSETQ. This CDR3 is built from 13 residues. V was clipped by 4 bases and J by 3 bases, with 11 bases between them.

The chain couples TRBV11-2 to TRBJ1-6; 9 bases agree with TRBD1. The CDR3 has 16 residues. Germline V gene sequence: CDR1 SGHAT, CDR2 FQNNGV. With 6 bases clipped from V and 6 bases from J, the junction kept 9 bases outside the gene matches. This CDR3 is CASSSPGQGSNSPLHF. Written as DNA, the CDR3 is TGTGCCAGCAGTTCCCCGGGACAGGGTAGTAATTCACCCCTCCACTTT.

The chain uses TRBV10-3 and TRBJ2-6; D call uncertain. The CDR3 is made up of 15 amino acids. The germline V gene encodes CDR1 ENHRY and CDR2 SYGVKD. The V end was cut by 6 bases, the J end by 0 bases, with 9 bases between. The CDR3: CAIRSLNSGANVLTF. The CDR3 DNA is TGTGCCATCAGGTCTCTAAACTCTGGGGCCAACGTCCTGACTTTC.

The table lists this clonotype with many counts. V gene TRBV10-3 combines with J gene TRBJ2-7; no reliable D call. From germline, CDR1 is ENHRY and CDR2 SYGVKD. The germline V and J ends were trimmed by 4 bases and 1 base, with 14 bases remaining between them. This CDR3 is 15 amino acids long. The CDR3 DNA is TGTGCCATCAGTGCGCAACACCACTCTTCCTACGAGCAGTACTTC. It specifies CAISAQHHSSYEQYF.

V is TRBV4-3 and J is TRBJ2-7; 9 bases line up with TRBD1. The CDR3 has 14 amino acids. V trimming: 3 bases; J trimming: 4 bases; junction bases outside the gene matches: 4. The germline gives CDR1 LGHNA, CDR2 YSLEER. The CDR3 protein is CASSHDRGKYEQYF. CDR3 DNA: TGCGCCAGCAGCCACGACAGGGGGAAGTACGAGCAGTACTTC.

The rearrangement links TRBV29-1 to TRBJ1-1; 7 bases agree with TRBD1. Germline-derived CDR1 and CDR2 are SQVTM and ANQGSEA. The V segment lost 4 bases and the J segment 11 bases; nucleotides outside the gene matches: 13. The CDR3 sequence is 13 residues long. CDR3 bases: TGCAGCGTTGGGAGGGGGCAAAAGAGGGGCGCTTTCTTT. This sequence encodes CSVGRGQKRGAFF.

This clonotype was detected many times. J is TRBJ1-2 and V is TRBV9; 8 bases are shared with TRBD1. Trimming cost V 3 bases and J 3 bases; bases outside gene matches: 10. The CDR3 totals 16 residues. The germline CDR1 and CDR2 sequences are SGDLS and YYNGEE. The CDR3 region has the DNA TGTGCCAGCAGCGCGGAGGACAGGGCCAGAGACTATGGCTACACCTTC. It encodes CASSAEDRARDYGYTF.

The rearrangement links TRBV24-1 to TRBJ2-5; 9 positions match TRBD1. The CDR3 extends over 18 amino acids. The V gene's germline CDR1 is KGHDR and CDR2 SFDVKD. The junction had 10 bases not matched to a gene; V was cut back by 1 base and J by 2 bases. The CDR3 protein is CATSDFRRDRETQETQYF. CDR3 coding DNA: TGTGCCACCAGTGATTTTCGTCGGGACAGGGAAACTCAAGAGACCCAGTACTTC.

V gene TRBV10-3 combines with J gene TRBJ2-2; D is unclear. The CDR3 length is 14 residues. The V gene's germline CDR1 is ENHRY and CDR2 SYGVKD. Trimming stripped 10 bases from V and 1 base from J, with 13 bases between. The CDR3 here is CATTDAQNTGELFF. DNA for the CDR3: TGTGCCACCACCGACGCCCAGAACACCGGGGAGCTGTTTTTT.

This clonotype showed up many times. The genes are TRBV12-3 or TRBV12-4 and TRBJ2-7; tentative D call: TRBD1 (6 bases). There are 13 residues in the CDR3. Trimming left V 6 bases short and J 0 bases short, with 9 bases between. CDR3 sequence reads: CASRQGRSYEQYF. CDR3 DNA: TGTGCCAGCAGACAGGGACGCTCCTACGAGCAGTACTTC.

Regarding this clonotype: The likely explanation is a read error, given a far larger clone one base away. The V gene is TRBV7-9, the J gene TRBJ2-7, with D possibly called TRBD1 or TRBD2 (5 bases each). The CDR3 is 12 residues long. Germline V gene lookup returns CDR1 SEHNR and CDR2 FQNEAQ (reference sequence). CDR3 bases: TGTGTCAGCAGCGAGGGGACCTACGAGCAGTACTTC. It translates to CVSSEGTYEQYF.

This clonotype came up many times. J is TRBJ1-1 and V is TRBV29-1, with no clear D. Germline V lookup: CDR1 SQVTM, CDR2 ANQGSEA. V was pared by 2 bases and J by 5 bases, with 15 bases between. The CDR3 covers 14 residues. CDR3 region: CSVEFRGGWTEAFF. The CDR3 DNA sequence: TGCAGCGTTGAATTCCGGGGTGGATGGACTGAAGCTTTCTTT.

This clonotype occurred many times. CDR3 coding DNA: TGTGCCAGCAGCTTAAAGGGCAGGGGTCAGCCCCAGCATTTT. Protein: CASSLKGRGQPQHF. This sequence joins TRBV7-8 and TRBJ1-5; perhaps TRBD1 as D (6 bases). Trimming stripped 2 bases from V and 6 bases from J, with 11 bases between. CDR1 SGHVS and CDR2 FQNEAQ come from the germline V gene. The CDR3 runs to 14 residues.

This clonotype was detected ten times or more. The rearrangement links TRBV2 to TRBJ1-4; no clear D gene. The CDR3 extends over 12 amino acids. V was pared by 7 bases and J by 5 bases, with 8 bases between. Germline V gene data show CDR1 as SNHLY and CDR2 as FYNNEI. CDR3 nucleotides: TGTGCCAGCATGGGAGGAAATGAAAAACTGTTTTTT. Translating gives CASMGGNEKLFF.

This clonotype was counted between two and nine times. This CDR3 is CATSRVSGRGETQYF. CDR3 DNA sequence: TGTGCCACCAGCAGAGTTTCGGGGCGCGGAGAGACCCAGTACTTC. The chain carries TRBV15 and TRBJ2-5; D tentatively reads TRBD1 or TRBD2 (5 bases each). This CDR3 spans 15 amino acids. The V and J ends lost 1 base and 4 bases respectively, with 13 bases between them. From germline, CDR1 is LNHNV and CDR2 YYDKDF (reference sequence).

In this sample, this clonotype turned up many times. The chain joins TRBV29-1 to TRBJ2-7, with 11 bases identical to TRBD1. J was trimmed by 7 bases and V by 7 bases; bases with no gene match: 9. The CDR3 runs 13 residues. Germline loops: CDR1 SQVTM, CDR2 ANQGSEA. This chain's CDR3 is CSARTGGAGEQYF. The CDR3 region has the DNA TGCAGCGCAAGGACAGGGGGCGCGGGGGAGCAGTACTTC.